This T cell receptor (beta chain) comes out of a study of Ad26.COV2.S vaccination and SARS-CoV-2 variants. Study-wide results and caveats: Vaccinated individuals (as opposed to placebo recipients) had higher spike-specific TCR breadth.

TCRdb keeps only in-frame clones here, not all; method: immunoSEQ multiplex PCR. Of 350,000 to 400,000 clones in the sample, about 91% were seen once. Treatment reported: over 15 received Ad26.COV2.S at low or high dose, single or two shots; 5 received placebo; per-sample allocation not given. Samples were taken on day 63 after the first vaccine or placebo injection. Ad26 vector vaccine expressed Wuhan-strain SARS-CoV-2 spike. V lost 0 bases, J lost 7 bases, and 16 bases lay in between. The CDR3 totals 15 residues. Germline values: CDR1 SQVTM, CDR2 ANQGSEA. Details on this clone: What it recognizes is unknown.

The chain employs TRBV29-1 and TRBJ2-1; TRBD1 might be the D (5 bases). The receptor's source is a person between 18 and 60 years old who received the Ad26.COV2.S COVID-19 vaccine or a placebo. Sample: peripheral blood, taken in a trial of Ad26.COV2.S vaccine versus placebo. CDR3 amino acids: CSVEDGAGPTNEQFF. In nucleotides, the CDR3 is TGCAGCGTTGAAGATGGTGCAGGGCCAACTAATGAGCAGTTCTTC.